A selection of T cell receptor beta chains follows, all from one sample in a study of control samples from healthy donors and cancer patients. Only in-frame clones appear in the TCRdb table, and some are missing; sequencing was by immunoSEQ multiplex PCR. Found here are 150,000 to 200,000 clones, 90% to 95% of them singletons; the top ten hold over 1.2%. Sequencing used blood. These receptors were taken from a woman in her thirties in good health. CDR3s include the opening cysteine and the closing phenylalanine or tryptophan. The D gene is left open where the match is weak. The size entry is marked missing in some rows and otherwise reads once, few, many or a size class.

V	J	D	length	size	CDR3	DNA
TRBV18	TRBJ1-4	NA	13	NA	CASSPPGSEKLFF	TGTGCCAGCTCACCACCAGGGTCTGAAAAACTGTTTTTT
TRBV6-6	TRBJ2-5	TRBD2	17	NA	CASSRPGLAGIPETQYF	TGTGCCAGCAGTCGACCGGGACTAGCGGGGATCCCAGAGACCCAGTACTTC
TRBV7-9	TRBJ1-5	NA	16	NA	CASSLGNGYSNQPQHF	TGTGCCAGCAGCTTAGGGAACGGCTATAGCAATCAGCCCCAGCATTTT
TRBV28	TRBJ1-2	TRBD1	14	NA	CASRRTGGVWGYTF	TGTGCCAGCAGAAGGACAGGGGGCGTCTGGGGCTACACCTTC
TRBV30	TRBJ1-3	NA	12	few	CAWSGAGNTIYF	TGTGCCTGGAGTGGGGCTGGAAACACCATATATTTT
TRBV9	TRBJ1-1	NA	14	NA	CASSVGGTNTEAFF	TGTGCCAGCAGCGTAGGGGGGACCAACACTGAAGCTTTCTTT
TRBV6-5	TRBJ2-3	NA	15	NA	CASSYSGQLTDTQYF	TGTGCCAGCAGTTACTCTGGACAACTCACAGATACGCAGTATTTT
TRBV19	TRBJ2-5	TRBD2	15	NA	CASSHTLAGQETQYF	TGTGCCAGTAGTCACACTCTAGCGGGTCAAGAGACCCAGTACTTC
TRBV25-1	TRBJ2-3	TRBD1	15	NA	CASSEWGQGGDTQYF	TGTGCCAGCAGTGAATGGGGACAGGGGGGAGATACGCAGTATTTT
TRBV30	TRBJ2-3	TRBD2	16	NA	CAWSVRRGRGTDTQYF	TGTGCCTGGAGTGTAAGACGCGGGAGGGGCACAGATACGCAGTATTTT
TRBV6-1	TRBJ2-7	TRBD1	13	NA	CASSEAPDRVQYF	TGTGCCAGCAGTGAAGCCCCCGACAGGGTACAGTACTTC
TRBV28	TRBJ1-5	NA	14	NA	CASSLSGFGQPQHF	TGTGCCAGCAGTTTATCAGGGTTCGGACAGCCCCAGCATTTT
TRBV4-3	TRBJ1-2	NA	14	NA	CASSQEGSNYGYTF	TGCGCCAGCAGCCAAGAAGGGTCTAACTATGGCTACACCTTC
TRBV6-6	TRBJ1-4	NA	14	NA	CASSPLTTNEKLFF	TGTGCCAGCAGTCCCCTAACAACTAATGAAAAACTGTTTTTT
TRBV14	TRBJ2-7	TRBD1	15	NA	CASSQLVQGTYEQYF	TGTGCCAGCAGCCAACTCGTACAGGGGACCTACGAGCAGTACTTC
TRBV25-1	TRBJ1-1	NA	15	NA	CASSELGALNTEAFF	TGTGCCAGCAGTGAATTGGGGGCATTGAACACTGAAGCTTTCTTT
TRBV29-1	TRBJ2-1	NA	11	NA	CSPERVNEQFF	TGCAGCCCCGAACGGGTCAACGAGCAGTTCTTC
TRBV6-1	TRBJ1-1	NA	12	NA	CASSDRVTEAFF	TGTGCCAGCAGTGACAGGGTCACTGAAGCTTTCTTT
TRBV7-2	TRBJ2-3	TRBD1	16	NA	CASSRGQGSSTDTQYF	TGTGCCAGCAGCAGAGGACAGGGGTCTAGCACAGATACGCAGTATTTT
TRBV27	TRBJ1-1	NA	15	NA	CASSAVAGMNTEAFF	TGTGCCAGCAGTGCCGTAGCGGGGATGAACACTGAAGCTTTCTTT
TRBV5-5	TRBJ1-6	NA	15	NA	CASSPGTSDNSPLHF	TGTGCCAGCAGCCCCGGGACATCCGATAATTCACCCCTCCACTTT
TRBV20-1	TRBJ1-1	NA	10	NA	CSASNTEAFF	TGCAGTGCGTCGAACACTGAAGCTTTCTTT
TRBV19	TRBJ1-5	TRBD1	15	NA	CASSIGMDRVQPQHF	TGTGCCAGTAGTATTGGGATGGACAGGGTCCAGCCCCAGCATTTT
TRBV5-1	TRBJ1-1	NA	14	once	CASSLEWGNTEAFF	TGCGCCAGCAGCTTGGAGTGGGGGAACACTGAAGCTTTCTTT
TRBV29-1	TRBJ1-1	TRBD1	14	NA	CSVEPDRGRTEAFF	TGCAGCGTTGAACCGGACAGGGGGCGGACTGAAGCTTTCTTT
TRBV27	TRBJ1-1	TRBD1	14	NA	CASRDRGLDTEAFF	TGTGCCAGCAGGGACAGGGGCCTGGACACTGAAGCTTTCTTT
TRBV6-5	TRBJ1-1	NA	13	NA	CASSYSKVREAFF	TGTGCCAGCAGTTACTCGAAAGTCAGGGAAGCTTTCTTT
TRBV15	TRBJ1-2	NA	14	NA	CATSRDRQSSRYTF	TGTGCCACCAGCAGAGATAGGCAGTCCTCTCGCTACACCTTC
TRBV14	TRBJ1-3	TRBD1	17	NA	CASSYRQGPSSGNTIYF	TGTGCCAGCAGCTACCGACAGGGCCCCTCCTCTGGAAACACCATATATTTT
TRBV25-1	TRBJ2-5	TRBD1	15	NA	CASSDSGTGEETQYF	TGTGCCAGCAGTGACTCCGGGACAGGGGAAGAGACCCAGTACTTC
TRBV4-3	TRBJ1-6	TRBD1	16	NA	CASSQQTGGINSPLHF	TGCGCCAGCAGCCAACAGACAGGGGGTATTAATTCACCCCTCCACTTT
TRBV24-1	TRBJ1-2	TRBD1	13	NA	CATSDLAGGGYTF	TGTGCCACCAGTGATTTAGCAGGGGGCGGCTACACCTTC
TRBV4-1	TRBJ1-1	TRBD1	14	NA	CASSQTGGGTEAFF	TGCGCCAGCAGCCAGACAGGGGGCGGAACTGAAGCTTTCTTT
TRBV9	TRBJ2-2	NA	15	NA	CASSVGGGNTGELFF	TGTGCCAGCAGCGTAGGAGGGGGTAACACCGGGGAGCTGTTTTTT
TRBV7-8	TRBJ2-7	NA	14	NA	CASSFRRNSYEQYF	TGTGCCAGCAGCTTTCGTCGAAACTCCTACGAGCAGTACTTC
TRBV7-9	TRBJ2-5	TRBD1	13	NA	CASSLNRGETQYF	TGTGCCAGCAGCTTAAACAGGGGAGAGACCCAGTACTTC
TRBV11-2	TRBJ1-4	NA	14	NA	CASSLSATNEKLFF	TGTGCCAGCAGCTTATCCGCAACTAATGAAAAACTGTTTTTT
TRBV27	TRBJ2-7	TRBD1	15	NA	CASSLTTGWGYEQYF	TGTGCCAGCAGTTTAACGACAGGGTGGGGCTACGAGCAGTACTTC
TRBV5-1	TRBJ1-2	TRBD1	15	once	CASSLSGTGGYGYTF	TGCGCCAGCAGCTTGTCTGGGACAGGGGGCTATGGCTACACCTTC
TRBV7-9	TRBJ2-7	TRBD1	14	NA	CASSRDRGSYEQYF	TGTGCCAGCAGCCGGGACAGGGGCTCCTACGAGCAGTACTTC
TRBV3-1/TRBV3-2	TRBJ2-3	NA	14	NA	CASSQRGSTDTQYF	TGTGCCAGCAGCCAAAGGGGGTCCACAGATACGCAGTATTTT
TRBV28	TRBJ2-4	NA	15	NA	CASSETTIAKNIQYF	TGTGCCAGCAGTGAGACAACCATAGCCAAAAACATTCAGTACTTC
TRBV18	TRBJ1-3	NA	14	NA	CASSPSSSGNTIYF	TGTGCCAGCTCACCATCAAGCTCTGGAAACACCATATATTTT
TRBV20-1	TRBJ2-1	NA	11	NA	CSARAYNEQFF	TGCAGTGCTAGGGCCTACAATGAGCAGTTCTTC
TRBV28	TRBJ1-2	NA	13	NA	CASSFKGSYGYTF	TGTGCCAGCAGTTTTAAAGGGTCCTATGGCTACACCTTC
TRBV4-1	TRBJ1-5	NA	16	NA	CASSQDPGGGNQPQHF	TGCGCCAGCAGCCAAGATCCGGGGGGGGGCAATCAGCCCCAGCATTTT
TRBV5-1	TRBJ1-6	NA	16	once	CASSFGQSSYNSPLHF	TGCGCCAGCAGCTTCGGACAGAGCTCCTATAATTCACCCCTCCACTTT
TRBV9	TRBJ1-2	TRBD1	12	NA	CASSSGTGRNTF	TGTGCCAGCAGCAGCGGGACAGGGAGGAACACCTTC
TRBV6-5	TRBJ1-1	TRBD1	11	NA	CASQQGRRAFF	TGTGCCAGCCAACAGGGGAGGAGGGCTTTCTTT